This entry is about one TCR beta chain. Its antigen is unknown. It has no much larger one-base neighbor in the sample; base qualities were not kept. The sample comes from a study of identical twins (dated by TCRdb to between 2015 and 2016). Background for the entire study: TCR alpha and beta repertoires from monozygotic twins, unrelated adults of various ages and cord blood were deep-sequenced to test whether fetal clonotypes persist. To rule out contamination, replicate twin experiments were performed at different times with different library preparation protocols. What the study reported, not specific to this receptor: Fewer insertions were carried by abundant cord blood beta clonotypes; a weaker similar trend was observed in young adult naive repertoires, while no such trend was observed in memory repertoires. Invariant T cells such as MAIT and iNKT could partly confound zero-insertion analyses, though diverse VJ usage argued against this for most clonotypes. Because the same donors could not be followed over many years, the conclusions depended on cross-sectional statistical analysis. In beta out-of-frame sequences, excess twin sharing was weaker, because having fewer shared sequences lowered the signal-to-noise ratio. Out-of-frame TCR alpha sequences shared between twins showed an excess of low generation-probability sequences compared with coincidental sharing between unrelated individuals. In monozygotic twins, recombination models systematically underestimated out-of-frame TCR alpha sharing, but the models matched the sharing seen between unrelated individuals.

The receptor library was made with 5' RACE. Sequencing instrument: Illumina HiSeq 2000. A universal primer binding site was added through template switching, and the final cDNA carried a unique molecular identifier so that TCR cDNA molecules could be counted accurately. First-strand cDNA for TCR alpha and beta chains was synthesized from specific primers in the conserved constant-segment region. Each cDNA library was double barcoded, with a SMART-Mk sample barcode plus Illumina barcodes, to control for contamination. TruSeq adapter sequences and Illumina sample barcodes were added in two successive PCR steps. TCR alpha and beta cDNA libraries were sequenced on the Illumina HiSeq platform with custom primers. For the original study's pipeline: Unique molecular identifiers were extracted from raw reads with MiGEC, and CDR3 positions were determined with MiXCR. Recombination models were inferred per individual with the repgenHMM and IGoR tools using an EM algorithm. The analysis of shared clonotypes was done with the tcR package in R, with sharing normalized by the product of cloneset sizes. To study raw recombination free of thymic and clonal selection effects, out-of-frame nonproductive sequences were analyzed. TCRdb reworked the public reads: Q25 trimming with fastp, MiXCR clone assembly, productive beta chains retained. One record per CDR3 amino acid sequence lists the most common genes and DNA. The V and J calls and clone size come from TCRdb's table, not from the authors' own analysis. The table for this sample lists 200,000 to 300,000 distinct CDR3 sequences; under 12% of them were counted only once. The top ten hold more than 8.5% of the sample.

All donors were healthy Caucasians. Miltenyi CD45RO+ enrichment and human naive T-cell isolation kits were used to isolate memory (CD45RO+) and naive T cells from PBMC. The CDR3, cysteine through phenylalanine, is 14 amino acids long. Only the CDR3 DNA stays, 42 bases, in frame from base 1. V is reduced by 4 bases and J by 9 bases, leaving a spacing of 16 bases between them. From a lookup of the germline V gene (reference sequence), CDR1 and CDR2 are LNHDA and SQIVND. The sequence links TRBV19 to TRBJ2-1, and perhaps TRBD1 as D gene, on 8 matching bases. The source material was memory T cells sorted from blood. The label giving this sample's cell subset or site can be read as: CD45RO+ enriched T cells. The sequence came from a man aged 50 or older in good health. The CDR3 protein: CASSNNRGGGEQFF. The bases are TGTGCCAGTAGTAATAACAGGGGGGGAGGTGAGCAGTTCTTC.